The clone carrying this TCR beta chain is deemed medium-sized. Germline loops: CDR1 SGHNT, CDR2 YENEEA. V trimming: 2 bases; J trimming: 12 bases; junction bases outside the gene matches: 5. The CDR3 totals 14 residues. As handled by the study authors: Differences in CDR3 between clinicopathological groups were drawn on to build a classifier intended to discriminate distant-metastatic papillary thyroid cancer patients. TCRdb re-clonotyped the PCR reads via MiXCR. These V and J calls originate from TCRdb's pipeline instead of the authors' own analysis. The data contain roughly 7,300 clones, 15% to 20% of them singletons. None of the patients had undergone any treatment ahead of thyroid surgery. The entry originates in a study of metastatic and nonmetastatic thyroid tumors. In the study overall: Across peripheral blood and tumor or nodule tissue samples taken from malignant and benign thyroid patients, the repertoires were compared with one another.

The chain has TRBV11-3 and TRBJ2-1; 12 nucleotides line up with TRBD2. Sequencing used adjacent normal tissue. This receptor was taken from a female donor with papillary thyroid cancer or a benign thyroid nodule (not recorded which). Some clones in this sample may be carry-over from other donors' samples. The CDR3 region has the DNA TGTGCCAGCAGCTTACTAGCGGGAGGGACAAGGCAGTTCTTC. This codes for CASSLLAGGTRQFF.